These 15 T cell receptor beta chains share one sample of origin, sequenced in a study of T cell repertoires in cytomegalovirus infection. TCRdb reanalysed the reads using MiXCR and keeps one entry per CDR3 protein. The sample has hundreds of thousands of distinct CDR3 sequences, roughly 34% seen once. No antigens are known for them. This specimen consisted of cultured PBMCs, obtained from culture after CMV antigen stimulation. Receptors were obtained from a human donor in good health (CMV status not recorded). Some clones in this sample may be carry-over from other donors' samples.

In its sample, this clonotype was seen many times. V is TRBV7-2 and J is TRBJ1-1; no clear D. From germline, CDR1 is SGHTA and CDR2 FQGNSA. CDR3 size: 13 residues. Trimming pared 2 bases from V and 5 bases from J, leaving 9 bases between. The CDR3 sequence is CASSLMRETEAFF. CDR3 nucleotide sequence: TGTGCCAGCAGCTTAATGAGGGAGACTGAAGCTTTCTTT. Based on the CDR3 plus reference TRBV7-2 and TRBJ1-1, the full variable domain is GAGVSQSPSNKVTEKGKDVELRCDPISGHTALYWYRQSLGQGLEFLIYFQGNSAPDKSGLPSDRFSAERTGGSVSTLTIQRTQQEDSAVYLCASSLMRETEAFFGQGTRLTVV.

The CDR3 coding sequence is TGCAGTGCTATAGATACCGGGAGAGGATGGACCGGGGAGCTGTTTTTT. This translates into CSAIDTGRGWTGELFF. The genes are TRBV20-1 and TRBJ2-2, with D perhaps matching TRBD2 (6 bases). Germline V gene lookup returns CDR1 DFQATT and CDR2 SNEGSKA (reference sequence). This CDR3 comprises 16 residues. V lost 4 bases and J 5 bases, leaving 20 bases between the germline ends.

J is TRBJ2-4 and V is TRBV6-6, with no clear D. Germline V gene sequence: CDR1 MNHNY, CDR2 SVGAGI (reference sequence). Deletions cut 0 bases from V and 0 bases from J, with 9 bases between. The CDR3 sequence is 16 residues long. In DNA, the CDR3 is TGTGCCAGCAGTTACTCTGCCTCTGGAGCCAAAAACATTCAGTACTTC. This gives the protein CASSYSASGAKNIQYF.

The rearrangement links TRBV2 to TRBJ1-5; tentative D call: TRBD1 (5 bases). Between the trimmed V and J ends, which lost 1 base and 2 bases, there was a span of 33 bases. Germline V gives CDR1 SNHLY, CDR2 FYNNEI. The CDR3 consists of 23 residues. In nucleotides, the CDR3 is TGTGCCAGCAGTGAAGGTTTCGTGGGGAATCAGGCAGGGCTCCTCGTTCGCAATCAGCCCCAGCATTTT. Its protein is CASSEGFVGNQAGLLVRNQPQHF.

This clonotype was counted only a few times. V is TRBV19 and J is TRBJ2-1, with 10 bases aligning to TRBD2. Germline CDR1 and CDR2: LNHDA and SQIVND (reference sequence). This CDR3 comprises 20 residues. V was clipped by 2 bases and J by 7 bases; unmatched bases: 20. DNA of the CDR3: TGTGCCAGTAGTATATTTGAGATAGTGGTTCTAGCGGGAGTAGTGAATGAGCAGTTCTTC. Amino acid sequence: CASSIFEIVVLAGVVNEQFF. The whole variable domain, filled in from reference TRBV19 and TRBJ2-1, reads DGGITQSPKYLFRKEGQNVTLSCEQNLNHDAMYWYRQDPGQGLRLIYYSQIVNDFQKGDIAEGYSVSREKKESFPLTVTSAQKNPTAFYLCASSIFEIVVLAGVVNEQFFGPGTRLTVL.

This clonotype came up a few times. The J gene is TRBJ2-2, the V gene TRBV6-2 or TRBV6-3, with TRBD2 as a possible D gene (6 bases). The CDR3 has 15 residues. Germline lookup yields CDR1 MNHEY and CDR2 SVGEGT. With 2 bases removed from V and 6 bases from J, the gap between germline ends came to 13 bases. The CDR3 sequence is CASSYRERVAGELFF. CDR3 nucleotide sequence: TGTGCCAGCAGTTACCGGGAGAGGGTCGCCGGGGAGCTGTTTTTT.

V gene TRBV20-1 combines with J gene TRBJ1-2, with TRBD1 matching 9 bases. The CDR3 extends over 13 amino acids. From germline, CDR1 is DFQATT and CDR2 SNEGSKA (reference sequence). The trim removed 2 bases at V and 6 bases at J, leaving 4 bases unmatched. DNA of the CDR3: TGCAGTGCTAGAAGGACAGGGGACGATGGCTACACCTTC. The encoded protein is CSARRTGDDGYTF.

The J gene is TRBJ2-1, the V gene TRBV7-8; 8 bases map to TRBD1. CDR1 and CDR2 (germline): SGHVS, FQNEAQ. This CDR3 is built from 15 residues. J gave up 4 bases and V 7 bases, and 9 bases lay outside the gene matches. CDR3 loop: CASTPPGGLYNEQFF. CDR3 nucleotide sequence: TGTGCCAGCACTCCGCCAGGGGGCTTATACAATGAGCAGTTCTTC.

The chain couples TRBV6-2 or TRBV6-3 to TRBJ1-3; D may be TRBD1 (5 bases). Between the trimmed V and J ends, which lost 6 bases and 2 bases, there was a span of 8 bases. The germline CDR1 and CDR2 sequences are MNHEY and SVGEGT. This CDR3 contains 13 residues. In DNA, the CDR3 is TGTGCCAGCAGGGACACGGCTGGAAACACCATATATTTT. It codes for CASRDTAGNTIYF.

The chain has TRBV12-3 or TRBV12-4 and TRBJ2-7; D gene ambiguous. V gave up 3 bases and J gave up 3 bases, with 9 bases separating them. This CDR3 has 13 amino acids. The CDR3 region has the DNA TGTGCCAGCAGTTTGGGCTACTTCTACGAGCAGTACGTC. Translation gives CASSLGYFYEQYV.

This chain joins TRBV12-3 or TRBV12-4 and TRBJ1-1, with TRBD1 matching 8 bases. The length of the CDR3 is 14 residues. V shed 4 bases, J shed 5 bases, and the junction held 6 bases outside the gene matches. CDR3 amino acids: CASSSSGGKTEAFF. CDR3 DNA sequence: TGTGCCAGCAGTTCATCAGGGGGCAAGACTGAAGCTTTCTTT.

A remark on this clonotype: Lacking the conserved final phenylalanine or tryptophan, this CDR3 likely reflects a read error. Because the CDR3's place on the DNA is in doubt, the DNA is left out and the CDR3 is given as listed by TCRdb. The chain joins TRBV28 to TRBJ2-7. Germline V gives CDR1 MDHEN, CDR2 SYDVKM. The CDR3 contains 8 residues when both ends are counted. The CDR3 sequence: CASRLQPI.

The chain couples TRBV6-5 to TRBJ2-5; the D is unclear. CDR1 MNHEY and CDR2 SVGAGI come from the germline V gene. CDR3 length equals 14 residues. Trimming stripped 1 base from V and 0 bases from J, with 6 bases between. The CDR3 loop reads CASSYFRYQETQYF. CDR3 in DNA: TGTGCCAGCAGTTACTTCCGTTACCAAGAGACCCAGTACTTC.

V and J are TRBV4-2 and TRBJ2-7, with D tentatively TRBD1 or TRBD2 (5 bases each). Trimming pared 1 base from V and 3 bases from J, leaving 10 bases between. CDR3 length: 14 residues. The germline CDR1 and CDR2 sequences are LGHNA and YNFKEQ. CDR3 loop: CASSQAGTNYEQYF. In DNA form, the CDR3 reads TGTGCCAGCAGCCAAGCAGGGACGAACTACGAGCAGTACTTC.

This clonotype was seen a few times. The V gene is TRBV19, the J gene TRBJ2-5; 10 bases align to TRBD2. V trimming: 2 bases; J trimming: 3 bases; junction bases outside the gene matches: 6. This CDR3 has 16 residues. Germline-derived CDR1 and CDR2 are LNHDA and SQIVND (reference sequence). CDR3 coding DNA: TGTGCCAGTAGTATACTCATAGCGGGAGGAGAAGAGACCCAGTACTTC. Translation: CASSILIAGGEETQYF.